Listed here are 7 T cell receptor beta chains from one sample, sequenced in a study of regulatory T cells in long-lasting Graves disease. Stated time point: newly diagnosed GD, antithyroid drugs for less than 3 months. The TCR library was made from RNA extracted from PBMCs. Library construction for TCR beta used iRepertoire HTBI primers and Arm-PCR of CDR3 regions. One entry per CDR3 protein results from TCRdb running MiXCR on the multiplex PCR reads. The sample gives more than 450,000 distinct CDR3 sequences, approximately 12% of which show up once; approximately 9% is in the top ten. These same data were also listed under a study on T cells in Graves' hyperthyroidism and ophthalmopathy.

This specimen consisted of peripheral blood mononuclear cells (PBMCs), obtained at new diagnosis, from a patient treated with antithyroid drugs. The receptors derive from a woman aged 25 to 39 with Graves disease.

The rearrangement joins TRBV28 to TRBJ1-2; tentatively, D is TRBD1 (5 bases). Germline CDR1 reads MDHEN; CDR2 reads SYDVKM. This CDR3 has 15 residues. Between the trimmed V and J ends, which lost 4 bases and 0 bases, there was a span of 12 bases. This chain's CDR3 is CASSSPGRTNYGYTF. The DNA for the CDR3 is TGTGCCAGCAGTTCTCCGGGACGGACTAACTATGGCTACACCTTC.

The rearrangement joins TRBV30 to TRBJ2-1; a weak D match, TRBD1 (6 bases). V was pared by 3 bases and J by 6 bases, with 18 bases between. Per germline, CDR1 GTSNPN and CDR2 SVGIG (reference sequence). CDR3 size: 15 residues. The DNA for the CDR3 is TGTGCCTGGAGGCCCCCTACGGACAGTTCCAATGAGCAGTTCTTC. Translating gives CAWRPPTDSSNEQFF.

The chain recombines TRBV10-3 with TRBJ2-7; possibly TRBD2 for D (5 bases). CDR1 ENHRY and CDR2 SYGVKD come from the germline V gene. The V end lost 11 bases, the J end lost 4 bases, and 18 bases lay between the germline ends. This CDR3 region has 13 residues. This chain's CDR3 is CASSTWENYEQYF. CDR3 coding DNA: TGTGCCTCATCGACATGGGAGAATTACGAGCAGTACTTC.

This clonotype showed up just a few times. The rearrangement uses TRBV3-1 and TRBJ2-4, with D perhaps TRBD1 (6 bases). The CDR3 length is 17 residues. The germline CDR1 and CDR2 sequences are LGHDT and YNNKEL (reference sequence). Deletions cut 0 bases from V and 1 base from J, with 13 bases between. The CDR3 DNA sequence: TGTGCCAGCAGCCAAGAAACAGGGCGTATCGCCAAAAACATTCAGTACTTC. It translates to CASSQETGRIAKNIQYF.

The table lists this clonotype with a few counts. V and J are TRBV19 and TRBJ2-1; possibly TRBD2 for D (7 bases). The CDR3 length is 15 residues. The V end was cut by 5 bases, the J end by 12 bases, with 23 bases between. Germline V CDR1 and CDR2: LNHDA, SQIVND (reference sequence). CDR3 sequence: CASSVGGVREAGQFF. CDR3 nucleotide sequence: TGTGCCAGTAGTGTTGGGGGCGTTCGGGAGGCAGGGCAGTTCTTC. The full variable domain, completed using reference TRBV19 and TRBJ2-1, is DGGITQSPKYLFRKEGQNVTLSCEQNLNHDAMYWYRQDPGQGLRLIYYSQIVNDFQKGDIAEGYSVSREKKESFPLTVTSAQKNPTAFYLCASSVGGVREAGQFFGPGTRLTVL.

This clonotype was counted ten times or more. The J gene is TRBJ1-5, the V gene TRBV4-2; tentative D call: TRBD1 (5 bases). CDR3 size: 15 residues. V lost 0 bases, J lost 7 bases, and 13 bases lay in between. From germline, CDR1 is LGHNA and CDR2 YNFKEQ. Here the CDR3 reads CASSQDSLGAQPQHF. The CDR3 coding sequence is TGTGCCAGCAGCCAAGATTCCCTTGGGGCCCAGCCCCAGCATTTT.

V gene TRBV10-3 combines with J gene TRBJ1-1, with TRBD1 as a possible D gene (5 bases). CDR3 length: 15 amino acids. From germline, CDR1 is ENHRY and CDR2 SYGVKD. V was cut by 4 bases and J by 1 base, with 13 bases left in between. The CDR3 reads CAISARGAENTEAFF. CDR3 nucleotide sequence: TGTGCCATCAGTGCCCGAGGGGCCGAGAACACTGAAGCTTTCTTT.